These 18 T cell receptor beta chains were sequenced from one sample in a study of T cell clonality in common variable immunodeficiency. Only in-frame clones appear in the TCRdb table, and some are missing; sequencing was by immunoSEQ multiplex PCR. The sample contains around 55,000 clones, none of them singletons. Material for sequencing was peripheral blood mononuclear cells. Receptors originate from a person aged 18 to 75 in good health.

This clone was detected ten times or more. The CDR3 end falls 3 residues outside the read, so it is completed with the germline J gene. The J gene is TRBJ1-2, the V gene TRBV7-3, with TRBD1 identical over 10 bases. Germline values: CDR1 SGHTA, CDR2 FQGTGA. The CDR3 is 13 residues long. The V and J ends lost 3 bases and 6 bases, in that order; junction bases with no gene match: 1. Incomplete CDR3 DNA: TGTGCCAGCAGCTTCGGACAGGGGGATGGC. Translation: CASSFGQGDG. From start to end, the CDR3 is CASSFGQGDGYTF.

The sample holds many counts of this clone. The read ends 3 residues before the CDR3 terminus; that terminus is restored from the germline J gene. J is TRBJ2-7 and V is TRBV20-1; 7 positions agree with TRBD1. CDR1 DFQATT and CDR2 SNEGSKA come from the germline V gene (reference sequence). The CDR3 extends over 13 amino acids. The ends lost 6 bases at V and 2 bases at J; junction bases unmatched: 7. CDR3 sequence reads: CSARLQGTYEQYF. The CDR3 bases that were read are TGCAGTGCCAGATTACAGGGGACCTACGAG.

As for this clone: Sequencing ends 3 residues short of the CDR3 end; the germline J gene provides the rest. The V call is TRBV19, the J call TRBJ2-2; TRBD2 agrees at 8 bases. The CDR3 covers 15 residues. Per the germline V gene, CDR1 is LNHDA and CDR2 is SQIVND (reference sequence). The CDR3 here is CASTTGGADDEKLFF. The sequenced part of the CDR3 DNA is TGTGCCAGTACCACGGGGGGGGCAGATGATGAAAAG.

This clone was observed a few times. CDR3 DNA, as far as it was read: TGTGCCAGCAGCCAGGGGACAGGGGGCGCCTATGGC. Amino acid sequence: CASSQGTGGAYG. The whole CDR3 sequence is CASSQGTGGAYGYTF. The V call is TRBV7-9, the J call TRBJ1-2; the match to TRBD1 covers 12 bases. The read stops 3 residues short of the end of the CDR3; the missing end is completed from the germline J gene. Losses at the gene ends were 5 bases for V and 4 bases for J; bases not matched to a gene: 5. Germline loops: CDR1 SEHNR, CDR2 FQNEAQ (reference sequence). The CDR3 consists of 15 residues.

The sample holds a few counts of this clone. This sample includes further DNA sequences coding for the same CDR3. The CDR3 loop reads CASRRGQGSYEQYF. The part of the CDR3 DNA that was read is TGTGCCAGCCGCCGGGGACAGGGGTCCTACGAG. This sequence joins TRBV7-2 and TRBJ2-7, with TRBD1 matching 10 bases. Read data end 3 residues before the CDR3 end; the end is taken from the germline J gene. The CDR3 has 14 residues. Germline V gene data show CDR1 as SGHTA and CDR2 as FQGNSA. V lost 8 bases and J lost 1; bases outside the gene matches: 5.

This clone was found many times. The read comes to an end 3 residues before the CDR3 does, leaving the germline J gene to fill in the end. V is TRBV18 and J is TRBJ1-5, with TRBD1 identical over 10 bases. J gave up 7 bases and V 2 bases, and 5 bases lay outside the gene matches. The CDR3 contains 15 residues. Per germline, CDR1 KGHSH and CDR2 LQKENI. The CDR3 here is CASSPGQGVGQPQHF. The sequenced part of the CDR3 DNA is TGTGCCAGCTCACCAGGACAGGGGGTAGGCCAGCCC.

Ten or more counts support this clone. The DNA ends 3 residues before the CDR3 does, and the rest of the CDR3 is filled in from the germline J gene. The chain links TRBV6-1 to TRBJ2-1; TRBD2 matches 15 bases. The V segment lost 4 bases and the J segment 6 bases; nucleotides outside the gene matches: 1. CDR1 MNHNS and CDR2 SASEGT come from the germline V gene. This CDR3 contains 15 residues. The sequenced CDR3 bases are TGTGCCAGCAGTGGGGGACTAGCGGGGGGCAATGAG. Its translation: CASSGGLAGGNE. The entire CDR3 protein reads CASSGGLAGGNEQFF.

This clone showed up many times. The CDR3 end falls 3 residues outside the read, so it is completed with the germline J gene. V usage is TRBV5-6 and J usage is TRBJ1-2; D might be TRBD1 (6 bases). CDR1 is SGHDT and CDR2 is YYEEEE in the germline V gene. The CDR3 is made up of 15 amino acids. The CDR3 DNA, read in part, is TGTGCCAGCAGCTTCCCCAGTGCGGGGGCCCGGGGC. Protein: CASSFPSAGARG. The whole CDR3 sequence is CASSFPSAGARGYTF. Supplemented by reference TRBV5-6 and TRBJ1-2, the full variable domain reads DAGVTQSPTHLIKTRGQQVTLRCSPKSGHDTVSWYQQALGQGPQFIFQYYEEEERQRGNFPDRFSGHQFPNYSSELNVNALLLGDSALYLCASSFPSAGARGYTFGSGTRLTVV.

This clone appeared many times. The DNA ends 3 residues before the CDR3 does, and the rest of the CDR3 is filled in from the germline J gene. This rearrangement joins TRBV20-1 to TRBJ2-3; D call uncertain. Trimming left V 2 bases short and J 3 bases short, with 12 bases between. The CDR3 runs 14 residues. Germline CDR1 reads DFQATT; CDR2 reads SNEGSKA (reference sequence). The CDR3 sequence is CSARPPRATDTQYF. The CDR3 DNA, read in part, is TGCAGTGCTAGACCTCCAAGGGCGACAGATACG.

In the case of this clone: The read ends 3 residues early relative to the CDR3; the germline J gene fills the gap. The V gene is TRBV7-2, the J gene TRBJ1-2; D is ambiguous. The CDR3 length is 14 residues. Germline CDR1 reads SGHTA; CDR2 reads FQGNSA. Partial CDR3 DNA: TGTGCCAGCAGCCCCACGCTAGCGGGCCGGGTC. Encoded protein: CASSPTLAGRV. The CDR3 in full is CASSPTLAGRVYTF.

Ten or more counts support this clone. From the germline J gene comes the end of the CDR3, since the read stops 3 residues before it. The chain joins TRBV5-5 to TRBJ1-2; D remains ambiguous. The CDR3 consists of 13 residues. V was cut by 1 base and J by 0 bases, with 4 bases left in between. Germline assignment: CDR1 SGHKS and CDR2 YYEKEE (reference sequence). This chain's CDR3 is CASSLQTNYGYTF. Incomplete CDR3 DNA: TGTGCCAGCAGCTTGCAAACTAACTATGGC. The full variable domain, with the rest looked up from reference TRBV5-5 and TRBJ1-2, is DAGVTQSPTHLIKTRGQQVTLRCSPISGHKSVSWYQQVLGQGPQFIFQYYEKEERGRGNFPDRFSARQFPNYSSELNVNALLLGDSALYLCASSLQTNYGYTFGSGTRLTVV.

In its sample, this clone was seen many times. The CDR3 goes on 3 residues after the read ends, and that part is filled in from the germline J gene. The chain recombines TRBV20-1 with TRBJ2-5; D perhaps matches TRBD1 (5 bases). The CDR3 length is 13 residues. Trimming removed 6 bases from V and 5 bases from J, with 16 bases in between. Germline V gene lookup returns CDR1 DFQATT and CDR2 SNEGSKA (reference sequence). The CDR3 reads CSAEIDSGETQYF. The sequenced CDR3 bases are TGCAGTGCCGAAATCGACAGTGGGGAGACC.

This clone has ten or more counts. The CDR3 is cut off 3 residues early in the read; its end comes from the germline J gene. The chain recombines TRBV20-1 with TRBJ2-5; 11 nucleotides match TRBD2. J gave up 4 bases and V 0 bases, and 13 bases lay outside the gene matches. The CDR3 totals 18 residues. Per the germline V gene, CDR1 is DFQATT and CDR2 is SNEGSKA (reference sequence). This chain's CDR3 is CSARDFRVIAGGPETQYF. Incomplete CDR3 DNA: TGCAGTGCTAGAGACTTCCGAGTAATAGCGGGGGGGCCAGAGACC.

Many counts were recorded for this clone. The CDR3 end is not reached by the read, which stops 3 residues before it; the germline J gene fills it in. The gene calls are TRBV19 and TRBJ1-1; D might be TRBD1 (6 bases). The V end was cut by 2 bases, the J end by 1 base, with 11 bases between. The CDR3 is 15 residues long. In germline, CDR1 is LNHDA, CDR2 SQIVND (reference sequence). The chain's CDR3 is CASSISGVRNTEAFF. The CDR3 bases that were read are TGTGCCAGTAGTATATCAGGGGTTAGGAACACTGAA.

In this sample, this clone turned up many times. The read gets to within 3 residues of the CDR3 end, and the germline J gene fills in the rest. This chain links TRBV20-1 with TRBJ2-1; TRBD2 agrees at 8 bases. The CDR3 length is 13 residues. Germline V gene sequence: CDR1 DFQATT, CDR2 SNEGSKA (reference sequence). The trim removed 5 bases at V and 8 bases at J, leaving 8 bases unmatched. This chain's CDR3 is CSAVGLAWDEQFF. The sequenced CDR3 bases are TGCAGTGCTGTCGGACTAGCTTGGGATGAG.

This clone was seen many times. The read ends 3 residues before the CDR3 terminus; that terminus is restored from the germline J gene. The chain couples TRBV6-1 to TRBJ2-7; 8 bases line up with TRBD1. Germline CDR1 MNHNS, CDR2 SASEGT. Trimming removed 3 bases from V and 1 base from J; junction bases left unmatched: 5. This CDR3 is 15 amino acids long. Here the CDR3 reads CASSEADRGSYEQYF. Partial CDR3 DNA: TGTGCCAGCAGTGAGGCTGACAGGGGTTCCTACGAG.

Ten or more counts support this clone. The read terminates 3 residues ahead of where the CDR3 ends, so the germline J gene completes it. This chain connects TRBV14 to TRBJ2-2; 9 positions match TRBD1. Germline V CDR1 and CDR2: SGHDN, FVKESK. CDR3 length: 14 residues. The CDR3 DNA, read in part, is TGTGCCAGCCAGAGGACAGGGGAGAATGAAAAG. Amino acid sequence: CASQRTGENEK. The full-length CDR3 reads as CASQRTGENEKLFF.

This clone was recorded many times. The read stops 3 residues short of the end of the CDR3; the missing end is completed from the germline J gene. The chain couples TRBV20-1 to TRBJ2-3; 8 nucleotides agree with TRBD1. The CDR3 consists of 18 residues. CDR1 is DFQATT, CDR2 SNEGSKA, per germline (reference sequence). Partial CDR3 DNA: TGCAGTGCTCCCGTGAGGGCCGGCCTGCCAGGGGGCAATCAGCCG. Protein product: CSAPVRAGLPGGNQP. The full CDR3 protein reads CSAPVRAGLPGGNQPQYF.